This TCR beta chain was identified in a study of shared clonotypes between healthy human individuals. Looked up from germline, CDR1 is SGHTA and CDR2 is FQGNSA. The CDR3 has 8 residues if both end residues are counted. TCRdb's table, derived via immunoSEQ multiplex PCR, lists solely in-frame clones and lacks some. The table lists 550,000 to 800,000 clones, 80% to 95% of them singletons. Turning to this clone: Since no conserved phenylalanine or tryptophan closes the CDR3, a read error is the likely cause. Because the CDR3's place on the DNA is in doubt, the DNA is left out and the CDR3 is given as listed by TCRdb.

The specimen was memory CD8+ T cells from PBMCs. Subset of the sample: CD45RO+ cells pooled with CCR7-negative TemRA cells. The V and J genes are TRBV7-2 and TRBJ1-1; the DNA was not compared with TRBD1, the D call given in the table. This sequence was found in a man younger than 30 in good health. Some clones in this sample may be carry-over from other donors' samples. CDR3 region: CASSFPPR.